These T cell receptor beta chains were read from a single sample in a study of control samples from healthy donors and cancer patients. Only in-frame clones appear in the TCRdb table, and some are missing; sequencing was by immunoSEQ multiplex PCR. The sample records approximately 150,000 clones, 70% to 90% being singletons. Source material: blood. The receptors here all came from a young man in good health. Both conserved end residues are part of each CDR3. Each record gives: clone size, V gene, J gene, D gene, CDR3 DNA, CDR3 protein. The D gene is left open where the match is weak. Rows may omit the clone size; those that give it use once, few, many or a size class.

>once|TRBV20-1|TRBJ2-7|TRBD1
TGCAGTGCTAGTCATCCTCGGGGACAGGGGGAGGAGGACGAGCAGTACTTC
CSASHPRGQGEEDEQYF
>few|TRBV5-1|TRBJ2-2|TRBD1
TGCGCCAGCAACAGAGGGGGACAGGGGGCCGGGGAGCTGTTTTTT
CASNRGGQGAGELFF
>-|TRBV13|TRBJ2-7|TRBD1
TGTGCCAGCAGCGCCGGCCCAGGGGGCGGAAGAACCTACGAGCAGTACTTC
CASSAGPGGGRTYEQYF
>-|TRBV4-3|TRBJ1-5|-
TGCGCCAGCAGCCAAGAATTAGAAGGGTACCAGCCCCAGCATTTT
CASSQELEGYQPQHF
>few|TRBV30|TRBJ1-1|-
TGTGCCTGGAGCCTGGGGGGAAACACTGAAGCTTTCTTT
CAWSLGGNTEAFF
>-|TRBV28|TRBJ1-5|TRBD1
TGTGCCAGCAGGTTTATGGTCACTATTGGGGGGACAGGTGTGGTTGTAGAGCAGCCCCAGCATTTT
CASRFMVTIGGTGVVVEQPQHF
>-|TRBV2|TRBJ1-4|-
TGTGCCAGCAGTGAATGGGGGGAGGAAAAACTGTTTTTT
CASSEWGEEKLFF
>-|TRBV28|TRBJ1-4|-
TGTGCCAGCAGTTTAAGCTTGGTGAGGGCTGAAAAACTGTTTTTT
CASSLSLVRAEKLFF
>-|TRBV7-2|TRBJ1-2|-
TGTGCCAGCAGCTTATACAGCCCGGGGGTTACGGGCTACACCTTC
CASSLYSPGVTGYTF
>-|TRBV27|TRBJ2-7|TRBD2
TGTGCCAGCAGTAGCGGGGGGTTCCTCGAGCAGTACTTC
CASSSGGFLEQYF
>-|TRBV6-1|TRBJ1-4|TRBD1
TGTGCCAGCAGTGACGACAGGGGATTGAGTGAAAAACTGTTTTTT
CASSDDRGLSEKLFF
>-|TRBV5-6|TRBJ1-4|TRBD1
TGTGCCAGCAGCTTGGCACAGGGGGAAGAAAAACTGTTTTTT
CASSLAQGEEKLFF
>-|TRBV7-9|TRBJ1-4|-
TGTGCCAGCAGCTTAGGTACTTTTGCCATCGTTAATGAAAAACTGTTTTTT
CASSLGTFAIVNEKLFF
>-|TRBV12-1|TRBJ2-5|-
TGTGCCAGCAGTTCGGGCCTAAGGCAAGAGACCCAGTACTTC
CASSSGLRQETQYF
>-|TRBV24-1|TRBJ2-3|TRBD2
TGTGCCACCGCCCCCGGGAGGGAGGGAACGCAGTATTTT
CATAPGREGTQYF
>-|TRBV27|TRBJ2-5|TRBD2
TGTGCCAGCACGCCACTAGCGGGGGTGCGGGAGACCCAGTACTTC
CASTPLAGVRETQYF
>-|TRBV5-4|TRBJ2-5|-
TGTGCCAGCAGCTTCCAAGAGACCCAGTACTTC
CASSFQETQYF
>-|TRBV4-3|TRBJ1-2|-
TGCGCCAGCAGCCAAGTCCCCGGGGGCGCCTATGGCTACACCTTC
CASSQVPGGAYGYTF
>-|TRBV29-1|TRBJ1-2|-
TGCAGCGTTGTGTATTCGTATGGCTACACCTTC
CSVVYSYGYTF
>-|TRBV18|TRBJ1-2|TRBD1
TGTGCCAGCTCACCACCGGGGACAGTTAATGGCTACACCTTC
CASSPPGTVNGYTF
>-|TRBV6-5|TRBJ1-4|-
TGTGCCAGCAGTCCCAGGAGTCGGGGTGAAAAACTGTTTTTT
CASSPRSRGEKLFF
>-|TRBV27|TRBJ2-7|-
TGTGCCAGCAGTTTAGGGGGTTCCTACGAGCAGTACTTC
CASSLGGSYEQYF
>-|TRBV19|TRBJ1-2|-
TGTGCCAGTACCCTAGGGGACACCTATGGCTACACCTTC
CASTLGDTYGYTF
>-|TRBV6-1|TRBJ2-3|-
TGTGCCAGCAGTGAAAGGGGGGACTTTGCGCCAGATACGCAGTATTTT
CASSERGDFAPDTQYF
>-|TRBV7-9|TRBJ2-5|TRBD2
TGTGCCAGCAGCTTTAGCGGGGGGACCCAAGAGACCCAGTACTTC
CASSFSGGTQETQYF
>-|TRBV3-1/TRBV3-2|TRBJ1-1|-
TGTGCCAGCAGCCACTACGAAGGTGGCACTGAAGCTTTCTTT
CASSHYEGGTEAFF
>-|TRBV2|TRBJ2-5|TRBD2
TGTGCCAGCAGTTGGACTAGCGGCCAAGAGACCCAGTACTTC
CASSWTSGQETQYF
>-|TRBV28|TRBJ2-7|-
TGTGCCAGCAGTTTAACACTAGCCTACGAGCAGTACTTC
CASSLTLAYEQYF
>-|TRBV4-2|TRBJ1-4|-
TGTGCCAGCAGCCAAGGTATGGGACGGAGTATTAATGAAAAACTGTTTTTT
CASSQGMGRSINEKLFF
>-|TRBV19|TRBJ2-1|TRBD2
TGTGCCAGTAGTATTTTTTTTCTAGCGGGGGACAATGAGCAGTTCTTC
CASSIFFLAGDNEQFF
>-|TRBV4-3|TRBJ2-5|-
TGCGCCAGCAGCCAATTCCTTAGTTCGGCCCAGTACTTC
CASSQFLSSAQYF
>-|TRBV3-1/TRBV3-2|TRBJ2-3|TRBD2
TGTGCCAGCAGCCAAGATGCGACTAGCGGGGTACTCACAGATACGCAGTATTTT
CASSQDATSGVLTDTQYF
>-|TRBV5-6|TRBJ2-7|-
TGTGCCAGCAGCTCCTTCGGGGAGCAGTACTTC
CASSSFGEQYF
>-|TRBV2|TRBJ1-5|-
TGTGCCAGCACTTACGGGACTGGGCCCCAGCATTTT
CASTYGTGPQHF
>-|TRBV27|TRBJ2-3|-
TGTGCCAGCAGTCGGCCGGTAATGCCGGGGGCCTACACAGATACGCAGTATTTT
CASSRPVMPGAYTDTQYF
>-|TRBV10-3|TRBJ1-1|TRBD1
TGTGCCATCAAGAACAGGACAGGGACGGAAAACACTGAAGCTTTCTTT
CAIKNRTGTENTEAFF
>-|TRBV10-3|TRBJ2-4|-
TGTGCCATCAGTGGGTCGGCAACCAAAAACATTCAGTACTTC
CAISGSATKNIQYF
>-|TRBV18|TRBJ1-2|-
TGTGCCAGCTCACAACAACAGGGACGGTATGGCTACACCTTC
CASSQQQGRYGYTF
>-|TRBV28|TRBJ2-7|TRBD2
TGTGCCAGCAGCATAGCGGGGCGCCACGAGCAGTACTTC
CASSIAGRHEQYF
>-|TRBV7-8|TRBJ2-7|TRBD1
TGTGCCAGCCGACCTACAGGGGGCTCCTACGAGCAGTACTTC
CASRPTGGSYEQYF
>-|TRBV12-3/TRBV12-4|TRBJ2-5|-
TGTGCCAGCAGCACCCTCACCAGGACCCAGTACTTC
CASSTLTRTQYF
>-|TRBV5-6|TRBJ2-2|-
TGTGCCAGCAGCTTGGACACCGGGGAGCTGTTTTTT
CASSLDTGELFF